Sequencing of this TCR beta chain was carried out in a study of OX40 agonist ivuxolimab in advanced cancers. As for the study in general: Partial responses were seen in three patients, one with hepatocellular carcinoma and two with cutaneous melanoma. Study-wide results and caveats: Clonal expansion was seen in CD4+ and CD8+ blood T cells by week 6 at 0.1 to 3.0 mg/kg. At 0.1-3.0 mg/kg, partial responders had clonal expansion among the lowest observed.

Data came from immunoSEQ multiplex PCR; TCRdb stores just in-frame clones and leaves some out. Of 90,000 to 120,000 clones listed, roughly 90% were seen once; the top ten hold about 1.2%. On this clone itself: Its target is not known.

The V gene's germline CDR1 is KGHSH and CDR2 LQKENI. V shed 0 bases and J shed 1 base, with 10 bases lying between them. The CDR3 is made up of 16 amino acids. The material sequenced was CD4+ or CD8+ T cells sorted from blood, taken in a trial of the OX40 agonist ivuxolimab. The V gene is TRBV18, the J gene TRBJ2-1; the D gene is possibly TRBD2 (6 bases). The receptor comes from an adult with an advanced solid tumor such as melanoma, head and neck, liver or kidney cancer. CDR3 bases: TGTGCCAGCTCACCACCGATCGGGAGTTCCTACAATGAGCAGTTCTTC. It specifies CASSPPIGSSYNEQFF.